This TCR beta chain is drawn from a study of T cell responses to AZD1222 COVID-19 vaccine. Remarks on this clone: The antigen remains unidentified.

From germline, CDR1 is SGHRS and CDR2 YFSETQ. There are 11 residues in the CDR3. V was clipped by 0 bases and J by 7 bases, with 5 bases between them. Study outcomes and limitations: The study found Spike-specific TCR breadth and depth rose after two AZD1222 doses. Researchers report vaccine-associated CD4 TCRs spanning spike, with dominance at 160-218 and 743-854.

Assay used: immunoSEQ multiplex PCR; TCRdb lists only in-frame clones, some missing. The sample holds 100,000 to 150,000 clones, 89% seen once. The chain is built from TRBV5-1 and TRBJ2-7, with D uncertain. The specimen comprised peripheral blood, sampled on day 0 of AZD1222 vaccination. This sequence originates from an adult in good health. The CDR3 loop reads CASSLAREQYF. CDR3 sequence (DNA): TGCGCCAGCAGCTTGGCTCGGGAGCAGTACTTC.